A selection of T cell receptor beta chains follows, all from one sample in a study of T cell repertoires in cytomegalovirus infection. One entry per CDR3 protein, called by TCRdb with MiXCR from the reads. The sample shows approximately 140,000 distinct CDR3 sequences, about 6.1% of them seen only once. Sequencing was carried out using PBMCs. These receptor sequences come from a human donor in good health (CMV status not recorded). Some clones in this sample may be carry-over from other donors' samples. The conserved cysteine and the conserved F or W are not part of the CDR3 here. Clone size is given for some rows only: seen once, a few or many times, or a class if the clone is expanded.

TRBV7-3	13	TRBJ2-5	few	ASSTTTGTEETQY
TRBV11-2	13	TRBJ1-6	few	ASSLGGQSNSPLH
TRBV7-8	13	TRBJ1-6	many	ASRLGGTGPSPLH
TRBV12-3/TRBV12-4	10	TRBJ1-5	.	ASSFEGQPQH
TRBV20-1	14	TRBJ2-4	few	SAIESPILAKNIQY
TRBV20-1	12	TRBJ1-2	.	SAPQGQGNYGYT
TRBV2	11	TRBJ1-1	many	ASSFDKNTEAF
TRBV7-9	11	TRBJ2-5	.	ASSFSNQETQY
TRBV11-3	11	TRBJ2-1	many	ASSLGQTNEQF
TRBV12-3/TRBV12-4	12	TRBJ2-3	.	ASIGGGPPDTQY
TRBV10-3	12	TRBJ2-5	many	ATRAGGGQETQY
TRBV11-2	13	TRBJ2-7	few	ASSLRRGETYEQY
TRBV12-3/TRBV12-4	12	TRBJ1-1	many	ASKVRTAHTEAF
TRBV20-1	10	TRBJ2-7	many	SASGRGNEQY
TRBV20-1	10	TRBJ1-6	few	SAGEATTPLH
TRBV5-1	12	TRBJ2-1	many	ASSLGQGVNEQF
TRBV20-1	10	TRBJ2-7	.	SSDWDIYEQY
TRBV28	9	TRBJ2-7	many	ASSFRDSEY
TRBV13	15	TRBJ1-1	many	ASSLSEVVGMNTEAF
TRBV28	12	TRBJ1-5	many	AIPGTDGNQPQH
TRBV7-9	12	TRBJ2-2	many	ASSLSRNTGELF
TRBV7-9	13	TRBJ1-4	.	ASSFWTGANEKLF
TRBV7-2	14	TRBJ2-7	many	ASSLTGLLGPYEQY
TRBV5-6	12	TRBJ1-5	.	ASSLCRVVKPQH
TRBV7-9	12	TRBJ1-5	few	ASSLGGGLGPQH
TRBV19	12	TRBJ1-5	many	ASRLRDSASPQH